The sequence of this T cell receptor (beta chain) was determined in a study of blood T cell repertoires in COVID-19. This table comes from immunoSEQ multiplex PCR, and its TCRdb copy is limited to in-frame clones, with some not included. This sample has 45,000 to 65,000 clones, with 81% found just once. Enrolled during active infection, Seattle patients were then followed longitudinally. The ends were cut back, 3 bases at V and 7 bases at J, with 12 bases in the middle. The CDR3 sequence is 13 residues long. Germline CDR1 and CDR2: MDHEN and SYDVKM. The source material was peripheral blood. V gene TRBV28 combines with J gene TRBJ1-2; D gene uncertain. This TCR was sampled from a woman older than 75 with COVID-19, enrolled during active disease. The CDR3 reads CASSLLFVSGYTF. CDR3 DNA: TGTGCCAGCAGTTTGTTATTTGTTTCTGGCTACACCTTC.